This TCR beta chain originates from a study of breast tumors, draining lymph nodes, adjacent tissues. Findings and limits, study-wide: The data were judged consistent with most tumor T cells coming from lymph node and expanding in tumor. Compared with basal-like, luminal-like tumors shared significantly more repertoire with nontumor tissue. Compared with lymph nodes, tumors were less diverse; compared with nontumor tissue, more. That most tumor T cells come from lymph nodes remained unproven.

TCRdb processed the multiplex PCR reads anew with MiXCR; each CDR3 protein has one entry. The sample consists of 150,000 to 250,000 distinct CDR3 sequences, around 29% of them appearing once. Trimming took 3 bases from V and 9 from J; bases not matched to a gene: 7. The CDR3 extends over 16 amino acids. Looked up from germline, CDR1 is SGHTA and CDR2 is FQGNSA. This clonotype was counted many times. Its target is unknown. The lymph nodes were axillary draining lymph nodes from breast cancer patients. Sequencing input: axillary lymph node tissue. The chain combines TRBV7-2 with TRBJ2-1; TRBD2 agrees at 14 bases. The TCR comes from a female donor with breast cancer. Some clones in this sample may be carry-over from other donors' samples. The CDR3 bases are TGTGCCAGCAGCTTGGGGAGACTAGCGGGGGGGGGTGAGCAGTTCTTC. Protein sequence: CASSLGRLAGGGEQFF.